Below are 11 T cell receptor beta chains sequenced from a single sample in a study of human T cells and chemical hapten exposure. This sample's time point: patch test 3, about 24 weeks after DPC sensitization. Treatment described: therapeutic diphenylcyclopropenone sensitization with weekly scalp DPC. Via MiXCR, TCRdb re-called the RACE reads, giving one row per CDR3 protein. The table includes over 55,000 distinct CDR3 sequences, roughly 11% detected once. The sample consisted of whole blood, taken in connection with sensitization to the hapten diphenylcyclopropenone (DPC). These receptors came from a woman aged 50 to 65 with alopecia areata. Some clones in this sample may be carry-over from other donors' samples.

This sequence joins TRBV27 and TRBJ2-3; 7 bases fit TRBD2. V dropped 5 bases and J dropped 3; count of bases not matched to a gene: 8. CDR1 and CDR2 from the germline V gene are MNHEY and SMNVEV (reference sequence). This CDR3 contains 15 residues. CDR3 DNA sequence: TGTGCCAGCAGTCTCGTTGTGGGGGGGACAGATACGCAGTATTTT. Translated: CASSLVVGGTDTQYF.

The table lists this clonotype with a few counts. The CDR3 DNA sequence: TGCGCCAGTAAGCCGGGGCCAACAAGTGAAAAACTGTTTTTT. Its protein product is CASKPGPTSEKLFF. This sequence joins TRBV10-2 and TRBJ1-4; possible D gene TRBD1, 5 bases. Deletions cut 9 bases from V and 7 bases from J, with 18 bases between. The germline V gene has CDR1 WSHSY and CDR2 SAAADI. The length of the CDR3 is 14 residues.

This chain links TRBV5-5 with TRBJ2-2; D is possibly TRBD1 or TRBD2 (5 bases each). V dropped 0 bases and J dropped 0 bases, with 9 bases sitting between them. The germline V gene has CDR1 SGHKS and CDR2 YYEKEE (reference sequence). There are 16 residues in the CDR3. The CDR3 region has the DNA TGTGCCAGCAGCTTGGGAGGGGCGCCGAACACCGGGGAGCTGTTTTTT. Translating gives CASSLGGAPNTGELFF.

This clonotype turned up a few times. The rearrangement joins TRBV27 to TRBJ1-6; D is perhaps TRBD1 (5 bases). V gave up 4 bases and J gave up 7 bases, with 11 bases separating them. Germline lookup yields CDR1 MNHEY and CDR2 SMNVEV (reference sequence). This CDR3 comprises 14 residues. In DNA, the CDR3 is TGTGCCAGCAGTTCGGGGGGTGGCAATTCACCCCTCCACTTT. It encodes CASSSGGGNSPLHF.

This chain joins TRBV7-9 and TRBJ2-2; the D gene is possibly TRBD2 (6 bases). V shed 6 bases and J shed 0 bases, with 8 bases lying between them. CDR1 is SEHNR, CDR2 FQNEAQ, per germline (reference sequence). The length of the CDR3 is 14 residues. This CDR3 reads CASRSGPNTGELFF. The CDR3 bases are TGTGCCAGCAGGAGCGGGCCGAACACCGGGGAGCTGTTTTTT.

In this sample, this clonotype turned up many times. The chain couples TRBV7-9 to TRBJ1-2; D is possibly TRBD1 (6 bases). Germline CDR1 SEHNR, CDR2 FQNEAQ (reference sequence). The V end lost 1 base, the J end lost 4 bases, and 13 bases lay between the germline ends. The CDR3 loop spans 15 amino acids. The CDR3 sequence: CASSLVPGESYGYTF. In DNA, the CDR3 is TGTGCCAGCAGCTTAGTTCCAGGGGAGAGCTATGGCTACACCTTC.

This clonotype turned up a few times. V and J are TRBV10-3 and TRBJ2-7; D may be TRBD1 (5 bases). Germline V gene lookup returns CDR1 ENHRY and CDR2 SYGVKD. CDR3 length: 11 amino acids. The V end was cut by 10 bases, the J end by 3 bases, with 10 bases between. The CDR3 loop is CATAGIYEQYF. The CDR3 DNA reads as TGTGCCACTGCAGGGATCTACGAGCAGTACTTC.

At least ten counts were recorded for this clonotype. The chain uses TRBV29-1 and TRBJ1-1; unclear D gene. CDR3 length: 11 residues. CDR1 and CDR2 (germline): SQVTM, ANQGSEA. Deletions cut 3 bases from V and 0 bases from J, with 2 bases between. CDR3 residues: CSVEMNTEAFF. The CDR3 DNA reads as TGCAGCGTTGAGATGAACACTGAAGCTTTCTTT.

This chain uses TRBV20-1 with TRBJ2-1; 9 nucleotides line up with TRBD1. The germline V gene encodes CDR1 DFQATT and CDR2 SNEGSKA (reference sequence). With 6 bases clipped from V and 0 bases from J, the junction kept 9 bases outside the gene matches. This CDR3 is built from 16 residues. Here the CDR3 reads CSAGRIQGASYNEQFF. Here the CDR3 DNA reads TGCAGTGCCGGAAGAATACAGGGGGCCTCCTACAATGAGCAGTTCTTC.

This clonotype was counted many times. This CDR3 reads CASSWLGDYEQYF. The CDR3, as DNA: TGTGCCAGCAGTTGGCTCGGGGATTACGAGCAGTACTTC. V usage is TRBV28 and J usage is TRBJ2-7, with D perhaps TRBD2 (5 bases). CDR3 length equals 13 residues. The V end lost 4 bases, the J end lost 4 bases, and 11 bases lay between the germline ends. Germline CDR1 reads MDHEN; CDR2 reads SYDVKM.

The chain uses TRBV6-6 and TRBJ2-3, with 9 bases aligning to TRBD2. There are 16 residues in the CDR3. Germline V gives CDR1 MNHNY, CDR2 SVGAGI (reference sequence). V trimming: 2 bases; J trimming: 0 bases; junction bases outside the gene matches: 3. In DNA, the CDR3 is TGTGCCAGCAGTTACGGAGCGGGGGGAAGCACAGATACGCAGTATTTT. It translates to CASSYGAGGSTDTQYF.